This entry lists 9 T cell receptor beta chains sequenced from one sample in a study of identical twins. TCRdb re-derived calls from the 5' RACE reads in MiXCR, one entry per CDR3 protein. Among 690,000 or so distinct CDR3 sequences, 8.6% were seen once, and the ten largest hold 0.75% to 1%. The same sample was also used in a study of yellow fever vaccine responses in identical twins.

Material for sequencing was PBMCs. The origin of the receptors is a woman younger than 35 in good health.

The chain employs TRBV20-1 and TRBJ2-7; 8 bases align to TRBD1. The CDR3 runs 15 residues. V gave up 5 bases and J gave up 1 base; unmatched junction bases: 10. CDR1 is DFQATT, CDR2 SNEGSKA, per germline (reference sequence). This CDR3 is CSADRGDRSSYEQYF. Here the CDR3 DNA reads TGCAGTGCTGATCGAGGGGACAGGAGTTCCTACGAGCAGTACTTC.

This clonotype appeared a few times. CDR3 loop: CASSSVGPNTDTQYF. CDR3 nucleotides: TGTGCCAGCAGCTCCGTCGGACCGAACACAGATACGCAGTATTTT. V is TRBV7-9 and J is TRBJ2-3; D gene ambiguous. The germline gives CDR1 SEHNR, CDR2 FQNEAQ (reference sequence). The CDR3 is made up of 15 amino acids. With 4 bases removed from V and 2 bases from J, the gap between germline ends came to 13 bases.

This clonotype was detected ten times or more. The genes are TRBV20-1 and TRBJ1-5, with no clear D. This CDR3 region has 15 residues. In germline, CDR1 is DFQATT, CDR2 SNEGSKA (reference sequence). V lost 0 bases to trimming and J lost 6 bases, with 15 bases between them. The CDR3 DNA sequence: TGCAGTGCTAGAGATCATTCAGGTTTCATTCAGCCCCAGCATTTT. It codes for CSARDHSGFIQPQHF.

This clonotype has only a few counts. The chain employs TRBV9 and TRBJ2-3, with D perhaps TRBD1 or TRBD2 (5 bases each). The CDR3 extends over 18 amino acids. The germline V and J ends were trimmed by 1 base and 2 bases, with 20 bases remaining between them. Germline V gene lookup returns CDR1 SGDLS and CDR2 YYNGEE. The CDR3 loop reads CASSVPERDPLNTDTQYF. DNA for the CDR3: TGTGCCAGCAGCGTACCCGAACGGGACCCGCTCAACACAGATACGCAGTATTTT.

In this sample, this clonotype turned up a few times. This chain joins TRBV4-3 and TRBJ2-5; 7 bases fit TRBD2. Per the germline V gene, CDR1 is LGHNA and CDR2 is YSLEER. The CDR3 is 14 amino acids. Trimming removed 2 bases from V and 5 bases from J; junction bases left unmatched: 5. The CDR3 protein is CASSQSTSAETQYF. CDR3 in DNA: TGCGCCAGCAGCCAATCAACTAGCGCGGAGACCCAGTACTTC.

This sequence joins TRBV15 and TRBJ2-5; D is unresolved. Trimming removed 3 bases from V and 5 bases from J, with 7 bases in between. CDR1 is LNHNV and CDR2 is YYDKDF in the germline V gene (reference sequence). This CDR3 comprises 12 residues. CDR3 amino acids: CATSSERETQYF. The DNA of the CDR3 is TGTGCCACCAGCAGCGAAAGGGAGACCCAGTACTTC. Supplemented by reference TRBV15 and TRBJ2-5, the full variable domain reads DAMVIQNPRYQVTQFGKPVTLSCSQTLNHNVMYWYQQKSSQAPKLLFHYYDKDFNNEADTPDNFQSRRPNTSFCFLDIRSPGLGDTAMYLCATSSERETQYFGPGTRLLVL.

With respect to this clonotype: A clone one base away is much larger, so this may be a read error. The chain links TRBV7-2 to TRBJ2-3; tentative D call: TRBD1 (6 bases). Germline V lookup: CDR1 SGHTA, CDR2 FQGNSA. The CDR3 totals 16 residues. CDR3 sequence: CASSLEGDLGTGTQYF. The CDR3 bases are TGTGCCAGCAGCTTAGAGGGGGACCTAGGCACAGGTACGCAGTATTTT. Drawing the rest from reference TRBV7-2 and TRBJ2-3, the complete variable domain is GAGVSQSPSNKVTEKGKDVELRCDPISGHTALYWYRQSLGQGLEFLIYFQGNSAPDKSGLPSDRFSAERTGGSVSTLTIQRTQQEDSAVYLCASSLEGDLGTGTQYFGPGTRLTVL.

This clonotype came up a few times. CDR3: CASSSTGGSQQYF. CDR3 bases: TGCGCCAGCAGCTCGACAGGGGGGTCTCAGCAGTACTTC. The chain recombines TRBV5-1 with TRBJ2-7; 9 bases fit TRBD1. This CDR3 is built from 13 residues. V lost 3 bases, J lost 8 bases, and 6 bases stayed unmatched. Germline CDR1 reads SGHRS; CDR2 reads YFSETQ.

Many counts were recorded for this clonotype. This chain connects TRBV29-1 to TRBJ2-2; maybe TRBD2 (6 bases). Germline CDR1 SQVTM, CDR2 ANQGSEA. The CDR3 has 19 amino acids. Trimming left V 0 bases short and J 0 bases short, with 20 bases between. CDR3 in amino acids: CSVEDRMGTGLPNTGELFF. The CDR3, as DNA: TGCAGCGTTGAAGATCGGATGGGGACTGGACTTCCGAACACCGGGGAGCTGTTTTTT.